In its sample, the clone carrying this TCR beta chain was seen a few times. This sample was taken from a study of blood T cell repertoires in COVID-19. Study information: Italy, Spain and the United States were the sources of the convalescent and acute COVID-19 samples. In each case, the material was cDNA or gDNA derived from T cells, B-cell-depleted T cells, or PBMCs.

The authors' processing: It was from reference gene primer amplification that nucleated cell counts were estimated. TCRdb's copy holds only in-frame clones and misses some; the assay was immunoSEQ multiplex PCR. V and J calls and clone size follow that table, whereas D and trimming were derived from the DNA. The sample holds about 100,000 clones, 75% to 85% seen once. Germline-derived CDR1 and CDR2 are MNHEY and SMNVEV (reference sequence). The CDR3 runs to 18 residues. Trimming cost V 1 base and J 0 bases; bases outside gene matches: 9. J is TRBJ2-3 and V is TRBV27; 8 bases match TRBD2. The clonotype comes from a human donor in a cohort sampled during active COVID-19. The specimen sequenced was peripheral blood. The CDR3 bases are TGTGCCAGCAGTTTATATCCCAGTTCTAGCGGGAGCACAGATACGCAGTATTTT. Residues: CASSLYPSSSGSTDTQYF.